This T cell receptor (beta chain) appears in the sequencing data of a study of cytomegalovirus exposure and HLA in healthy donors. Primers for the PCR totalled 60 Vbeta and 13 Jbeta. TCRdb's table, derived via immunoSEQ multiplex PCR, lists solely in-frame clones and lacks some. Among about 190,000 clones listed, roughly three quarters were seen once. V was cut by 5 bases and J by 7 bases, with 9 bases left in between. This CDR3 is built from 12 residues. Germline CDR1 and CDR2: MNHEY and SMNVEV (reference sequence). This chain links TRBV27 with TRBJ2-1; maybe TRBD2 (6 bases). Sequences were obtained from PBMCs. This TCR was sampled from a woman between 50 and 59 years old in good health and CMV-seronegative. CDR3 sequence reads: CASSGLANEQFF. The CDR3 DNA is TGTGCCAGCAGTGGGCTAGCGAATGAGCAGTTCTTC.